These 27 T cell receptor beta chains were sequenced from one sample in a study of blood T cells in healthy people across ages. Through a sample-barcoded 5' primer and a J-beta primer mix, a second PCR was run for roughly 7 to 12 cycles. TCRdb fed the 5' RACE reads into MiXCR, producing one record per CDR3 protein. The sample lists roughly 1,800,000 distinct CDR3 sequences, around 48% occurring once. Sequencing was done on a sample of blood. Receptors originate from a woman in her thirties or forties in good health.

This clonotype was observed a single time. The genes are TRBV29-1 and TRBJ1-4; D gene uncertain. Per germline, CDR1 SQVTM and CDR2 ANQGSEA. This CDR3 is built from 13 residues. Trimming shortened V by 5 bases and J by 6 bases, and 13 bases separated the two germline ends. CDR3 DNA sequence: TGCAGCGTTTTGTACACGGGCTATGAAAAACTGTTTTTT. Protein product: CSVLYTGYEKLFF.

The table lists this clonotype with a few counts. The chain is built from TRBV20-1 and TRBJ2-1; 10 bases agree with TRBD2. The CDR3 length is 14 residues. Germline V lookup: CDR1 DFQATT, CDR2 SNEGSKA (reference sequence). V shed 3 bases, J shed 2 bases, and the junction held 1 base outside the gene matches. This CDR3 reads CSASSGGAYNEQFF. The DNA for the CDR3 is TGCAGTGCTAGCAGCGGGGGGGCCTACAATGAGCAGTTCTTC.

The CDR3 region is CASSPTVQTSTDTQYF. The CDR3 coding sequence is TGTGCCAGCAGCCCCACGGTACAAACTAGCACAGATACGCAGTATTTT. This chain connects TRBV7-2 to TRBJ2-3, with unresolved D. V dropped 5 bases and J dropped 0 bases, with 15 bases sitting between them. CDR3 length: 16 residues. Germline values: CDR1 SGHTA, CDR2 FQGNSA. The full variable domain, completed using reference TRBV7-2 and TRBJ2-3, is GAGVSQSPSNKVTEKGKDVELRCDPISGHTALYWYRQSLGQGLEFLIYFQGNSAPDKSGLPSDRFSAERTGGSVSTLTIQRTQQEDSAVYLCASSPTVQTSTDTQYFGPGTRLTVL.

The chain joins TRBV9 to TRBJ1-2, with a possible D match to TRBD1 (5 bases). The CDR3 is 13 residues long. Per the germline V gene, CDR1 is SGDLS and CDR2 is YYNGEE. V lost 0 bases to trimming and J lost 8 bases, with 11 bases between them. CDR3 DNA sequence: TGTGCCAGCAGCGTAGAAGGGGCGGGGGGCTACACCTTC. It is translated as CASSVEGAGGYTF.

At least ten counts were recorded for this clonotype. At one of its ends the junction is not consistent with the germline gene, which may arise from a read error. The rearrangement joins TRBV4-3 to TRBJ2-1; D is possibly TRBD2 (6 bases). Per germline, CDR1 LGHNA and CDR2 YSLEER. This CDR3 comprises 14 residues. This CDR3 reads CASSQEAGYNEQFF. DNA of the CDR3: TGTGCCAGCAGCCAAGAGGCGGGGTACAATGAGCAGTTCTTC.

The genes are TRBV28 and TRBJ2-7; 7 nucleotides align to TRBD1. Germline trimming cut 3 bases from V and 1 base from J; bases unmatched to any gene: 3. Germline V gene data show CDR1 as MDHEN and CDR2 as SYDVKM. This CDR3 has 14 residues. Here the CDR3 reads CASSLWDRSYEQYF. CDR3 in DNA: TGTGCCAGCAGTTTGTGGGACAGATCCTACGAGCAGTACTTC. The full variable domain, completed using reference TRBV28 and TRBJ2-7, is DVKVTQSSRYLVKRTGEKVFLECVQDMDHENMFWYRQDPGLGLRLIYFSYDVKMKEKGDIPEGYSVSREKKERFSLILESASTNQTSMYLCASSLWDRSYEQYFGPGTRLTVT.

The gene calls are TRBV7-9 and TRBJ2-5; 10 bases fit TRBD2. V lost 5 bases, J lost 5 bases, and 11 bases stayed unmatched. This CDR3 has 16 residues. Germline CDR1 SEHNR, CDR2 FQNEAQ (reference sequence). The chain's CDR3 is CASSPTAGGSGETQYF. Written as DNA, the CDR3 is TGTGCCAGCAGCCCCACAGCGGGGGGGTCTGGGGAGACCCAGTACTTC.

Ten or more counts support this clonotype. The chain combines TRBV29-1 with TRBJ2-5; the match to TRBD1 covers 7 bases. The germline CDR1 and CDR2 sequences are SQVTM and ANQGSEA. Losses at the gene ends were 6 bases for V and 1 base for J; bases not matched to a gene: 8. The CDR3 extends over 14 amino acids. In DNA form, the CDR3 reads TGCAGCGTCCCCGACAGGGCCGTCCAAGAGACCCAGTACTTC. Translation gives CSVPDRAVQETQYF.

About this clonotype itself: Compared with germline, one end of the junction differs, possibly owing to a read error. The CDR3 is CSVERQGTGTQYF. CDR3 DNA sequence: TGCAGCGTTGAAAGACAGGGCACAGGTACGCAGTATTTT. The chain recombines TRBV29-1 with TRBJ2-3, with 7 bases matching TRBD1. The CDR3 is 13 amino acids. In germline, CDR1 is SQVTM, CDR2 ANQGSEA.

The chain couples TRBV5-1 to TRBJ2-7, with D uncertain. This CDR3 spans 15 amino acids. CDR1 SGHRS and CDR2 YFSETQ come from the germline V gene. V shed 0 bases and J shed 3 bases, with 13 bases lying between them. The CDR3 loop reads CASSLEGRADYEQYF. For the CDR3, the DNA is TGCGCCAGCAGCTTGGAGGGCAGAGCCGACTACGAGCAGTACTTC.

This chain joins TRBV4-2 and TRBJ2-3; TRBD1 is a possible D gene (5 bases). Trimming removed 1 base from V and 6 bases from J, with 14 bases in between. CDR3 size: 15 residues. Germline lookup yields CDR1 LGHNA and CDR2 YNFKEQ. Here the CDR3 reads CASSQGTRSDDTQYF. The CDR3 coding sequence is TGTGCCAGCAGCCAAGGGACAAGGAGTGACGATACGCAGTATTTT.

The rearrangement links TRBV5-1 to TRBJ2-3, with D tentatively TRBD1 or TRBD2 (6 bases each). CDR1 SGHRS and CDR2 YFSETQ come from the germline V gene. CDR3 length: 17 amino acids. V lost 5 bases and J lost 2, with 21 bases in between. CDR3 nucleotides: TGCGCCAGCAGTGGCAGGGGAACGGGGGCCTTCACAGATACGCAGTATTTT. It is translated as CASSGRGTGAFTDTQYF.

The chain employs TRBV11-3 and TRBJ2-6; D remains unclear. The germline CDR1 and CDR2 sequences are SGHNT and YENEEA. The CDR3 extends over 16 amino acids. Trimming cost V 5 bases and J 1 base, with 12 bases left between them. The CDR3 sequence: CASSGPLASGANVLTF. The CDR3 nucleotides are TGTGCCAGCAGCGGACCACTGGCTTCTGGGGCCAACGTCCTGACTTTC. The full variable domain, in which reference TRBV11-3 and TRBJ2-6 provide the parts outside the CDR3, is EAGVVQSPRYKIIEKKQPVAFWCNPISGHNTLYWYLQNLGQGPELLIRYENEEAVDDSQLPKDRFSAERLKGVDSTLKIQPAELGDSAVYLCASSGPLASGANVLTFGAGSRLTVL.

The chain employs TRBV20-1 and TRBJ2-1; D may be TRBD2 (6 bases). There are 16 residues in the CDR3. The germline V and J ends were trimmed by 4 bases and 4 bases, with 20 bases remaining between them. Germline V gene data show CDR1 as DFQATT and CDR2 as SNEGSKA (reference sequence). The CDR3 loop reads CSAIAELGGPYNEQFF. CDR3 coding DNA: TGCAGTGCTATTGCGGAACTAGGAGGGCCTTACAATGAGCAGTTCTTC.

V gene TRBV14 combines with J gene TRBJ2-5; a weak D match, TRBD1 (6 bases). CDR3 length: 16 residues. Germline V lookup: CDR1 SGHDN, CDR2 FVKESK. The germline V and J ends were trimmed by 4 bases and 2 bases, with 17 bases remaining between them. In DNA, the CDR3 is TGTGCCAGCAGCCCCTTCGGACAGCAACTTCAAGAGACCCAGTACTTC. Translation: CASSPFGQQLQETQYF.

This clonotype has more than one count but fewer than ten. V and J are TRBV6-5 and TRBJ2-3, with TRBD1 matching 7 bases. The CDR3 spans 16 residues. Looked up from germline, CDR1 is MNHEY and CDR2 is SVGAGI. With V trimmed by 0 bases and J by 4 bases, 7 bases remained unmatched. The CDR3 DNA sequence: TGTGCCAGCAGTTACTCGAGAGGGACAGCGCCAGATACGCAGTATTTT. This encodes CASSYSRGTAPDTQYF.

Worth noting for this clonotype: Germline is not matched at one junction end, which may reflect a read error. CDR3 loop: CASGFERGGLRTQYF. The CDR3 DNA reads as TGCGCCAGCGGCTTTGAGCGGGGGGGCCTCAGGACCCAGTACTTC. V gene TRBV5-1 combines with J gene TRBJ2-5; 10 bases are shared with TRBD2. The germline V gene has CDR1 SGHRS and CDR2 YFSETQ. This CDR3 has 15 amino acids.

This clonotype was seen only a few times. This chain uses TRBV6-6 with TRBJ1-6; the match to TRBD1 covers 7 bases. The junction had 4 bases not matched to a gene; V was cut back by 6 bases and J by 5 bases. This CDR3 is built from 14 residues. Germline CDR1 is MNHNY and CDR2 is SVGAGI (reference sequence). CDR3 protein: CASSRGQDNSPLHF. CDR3 bases: TGTGCCAGCAGCCGCGGACAGGATAATTCACCCCTCCACTTT.

The sample holds a few counts of this clonotype. V and J are TRBV6-6 and TRBJ2-1; D uncertain. V lost 7 bases and J lost 7, with 5 bases in between. Germline loops: CDR1 MNHNY, CDR2 SVGAGI (reference sequence). This CDR3 has 10 residues. The DNA of the CDR3 is TGTGCCAGCATGGGGAATGAGCAGTTCTTC. Its protein is CASMGNEQFF.

This clonotype was counted once. The rearrangement links TRBV20-1 to TRBJ2-3; 12 bases line up with TRBD2. CDR1 and CDR2 (germline): DFQATT, SNEGSKA (reference sequence). J lost 3 bases, V lost 1 base, and 5 bases had no gene match. There are 16 residues in the CDR3. This CDR3 reads CSARVGLAGPTDTQYF. The CDR3 nucleotides read TGCAGTGCTAGAGTCGGACTAGCGGGACCAACAGATACGCAGTATTTT.

The chain combines TRBV20-1 with TRBJ2-3; D is undetermined. The CDR3 has 13 amino acids. V lost 2 bases and J 6 bases, leaving 12 bases between the germline ends. Germline-derived CDR1 and CDR2 are DFQATT and SNEGSKA (reference sequence). The CDR3 protein is CSARLGGADTQYF. DNA of the CDR3: TGCAGTGCTAGACTTGGCGGAGCGGATACGCAGTATTTT.

In the case of this clonotype: The germline gene is not matched at one end of the junction; a read error may be the cause. CDR3 residues: CTSSSPLTRHNEQFF. The CDR3 DNA reads as TGTACCAGCAGTTCCCCCCTTACTAGGCACAATGAGCAGTTCTTC. The chain carries TRBV6-5 and TRBJ2-1; D may be TRBD2 (5 bases). Germline V CDR1 and CDR2: MNHEY, SVGAGI. The length of the CDR3 is 15 residues.

This chain connects TRBV28 to TRBJ1-2; D is undetermined. The germline gives CDR1 MDHEN, CDR2 SYDVKM. The CDR3 extends over 16 amino acids. V lost 6 bases and J lost 6, with 23 bases in between. In DNA form, the CDR3 reads TGTGCCAGCAGGGGAACATTAGCGGGGTATGGGGATGGCTACACCTTC. Amino acid sequence: CASRGTLAGYGDGYTF.

The V and J genes are TRBV28 and TRBJ2-7; 8 bases line up with TRBD1. Germline CDR1 and CDR2: MDHEN and SYDVKM. The CDR3 totals 13 residues. Germline trimming cut 8 bases from V and 3 bases from J; bases unmatched to any gene: 6. In DNA form, the CDR3 reads TGTGCCAGCGGTAGACAGGGGTTCTACGAGCAGTACTTC. Translation gives CASGRQGFYEQYF.

The gene calls are TRBV13 and TRBJ2-5; D ambiguous. Trimming took 6 bases from V and 4 from J, leaving 12 bases between them. The CDR3 covers 13 residues. CDR1 is PRHDT, CDR2 FYEKMQ, per germline (reference sequence). The CDR3 sequence is CASSRYSRETQYF. As DNA, the CDR3 is TGTGCCAGCAGTCGTTACAGTCGAGAGACCCAGTACTTC.

In DNA, the CDR3 is TGTGCCAGCAAGTCACGGACAGGGGGCGCGAACTATGGCTACACCTTC. Encoded protein: CASKSRTGGANYGYTF. This chain links TRBV12-3 or TRBV12-4 with TRBJ1-2; 11 positions match TRBD1. This CDR3 contains 16 residues. V lost 7 bases to trimming and J lost 2 bases; unmatched junction nucleotides: 9.

This sequence joins TRBV7-2 and TRBJ2-3; tentative D call: TRBD1 (7 bases). The CDR3 runs 16 residues. From germline, CDR1 is SGHTA and CDR2 FQGNSA. V was shortened by 1 base and J by 2 bases, with 13 bases between the two germline ends. In nucleotides, the CDR3 is TGTGCCAGCAGCTTAGGAGTCAGGGGGGTCACAGATACGCAGTATTTT. Translated: CASSLGVRGVTDTQYF.